This is a list of T cell receptor beta chains from one sample in a study of blood T cell repertoires in COVID-19. Measured with immunoSEQ multiplex PCR; TCRdb has only the in-frame clones, and not every one. Among about 150,000 clones, about 89% were seen once, and the ten largest hold about 3%. The sequenced material came from peripheral blood. The receptors were gathered from a man aged 55 to 70 with acute or convalescent COVID-19. Both conserved end residues are part of each CDR3. Fields, in order: D gene, V gene, clone size, J gene, CDR3 DNA, CDR3 protein. The D gene is left open where the match is weak. Part of the rows lack a size; the others show once, few, many or a class for expanded clones.

>TRBD1|TRBV5-1|NA|TRBJ1-4
TGCGCCAGCAGACCGGGACAGGGCTTTGAAAAACTGTTTTTT
CASRPGQGFEKLFF
>TRBD2|TRBV11-2|NA|TRBJ2-1
TGTGCCAGCAGCCTTACTAGCGGGGGGGCCTACAATGAGCAGTTCTTC
CASSLTSGGAYNEQFF
>TRBD1|TRBV5-6|NA|TRBJ1-6
TGTGCCAGCAGCTTTATGGGACAGTATAATTCACCCCTCCACTTT
CASSFMGQYNSPLHF
>NA|TRBV7-2|NA|TRBJ1-5
TGTGCCAGCAGCTTAAACCTAAATCAGCCCCAGCATTTT
CASSLNLNQPQHF
>NA|TRBV19|NA|TRBJ1-6
TGTGCCAGCTCCCAGGGCCCCCAGTTAATTCCAAATTCACCCCTCCACTTT
CASSQGPQLIPNSPLHF
>TRBD1|TRBV18|NA|TRBJ1-2
TGTGCCAGCTCATCCCAGCGGGACAGGCATAACTATGGCTACACCTTC
CASSSQRDRHNYGYTF
>TRBD1|TRBV2|NA|TRBJ1-6
TGTGCCAGCCGGGACAGGTATACAGCACCCCTCCACTTT
CASRDRYTAPLHF
>TRBD1|TRBV7-8|NA|TRBJ1-1
TGTGCCAGCAGCTCCCCCGATAAGATACAGGGGCAAGTTGACGGGGCTTTCTTT
CASSSPDKIQGQVDGAFF
>TRBD1|TRBV7-8|NA|TRBJ2-7
TGTGCCAGCAGCCCGGGACAGGGAGGGGAGCAGTACTTC
CASSPGQGGEQYF
>TRBD2|TRBV18|NA|TRBJ2-4
TGTGCCAGCTCACCACCGGGACTAGCGGGGGGTGGTAACATTCAGTACTTC
CASSPPGLAGGGNIQYF
>NA|TRBV7-9|NA|TRBJ2-1
TGTGCCAGCAGCCGAGAAGGTCGGGAAAGTGAGCAGTTCTTC
CASSREGRESEQFF
>NA|TRBV12-2|NA|TRBJ1-5
TGTGCAAGTCGCCCCGGACAGGGAACGAGACAGCCCCAGCATTTT
CASRPGQGTRQPQHF
>TRBD1|TRBV11-3|NA|TRBJ2-7
TGTGCCAGCAGCTCTGGACAGGGGGGTTCCCACGAGCAGTACTTC
CASSSGQGGSHEQYF
>TRBD1|TRBV24-1|NA|TRBJ2-3
TGTGCCACCAGTGATTTTGGGACAGGGGGTGATACGCAGTATTTT
CATSDFGTGGDTQYF
>NA|TRBV14|few|TRBJ1-1
TGTGCCAGCAGCCGGAACCAACAGGGAAAAGCTTTCTTT
CASSRNQQGKAFF
>NA|TRBV9|NA|TRBJ2-1
TGTGCCAGCAGCGTAGGCGGCGGGGTCTATGAGCAGTTCTTC
CASSVGGGVYEQFF
>TRBD1|TRBV9|NA|TRBJ2-2
TGTGCCAGCAGCGTGGGGACAGGGAACACCGGGGAGCTGTTTTTT
CASSVGTGNTGELFF
>TRBD2|TRBV6-6|few|TRBJ2-7
TGTGCCAGCAGTTACCCCCAGCGGGGGACTGAGGAGCAGTACTTC
CASSYPQRGTEEQYF
>NA|TRBV6-5|NA|TRBJ1-1
TGTGCCAGCAGTAAACAGGGAGAGAACACTGAAGCTTTCTTT
CASSKQGENTEAFF